These T cell receptor beta chains were read from a single sample in a study of blood T cell repertoires in COVID-19. Some clones are missing from TCRdb's copy, which holds only in-frame ones; the method was immunoSEQ multiplex PCR. The table has 100,000 to 120,000 clones, less than 75% seen once. Material: peripheral blood. The receptor source for this set is a woman in her 40s with acute or convalescent COVID-19. Each CDR3 is given with its conserved first and last residue. The order of the fields is V gene, clone size, D gene, J gene, CDR3 protein, CDR3 DNA. The D gene is left open where the match is weak. Expanded clones get a size class; other rows say once, few or many, or leave the size out.

v_call: TRBV28
clone_size: NA
d_call: TRBD1
j_call: TRBJ2-7
cdr3_aa: CASSFSAGTGYSYEQYF
cdr3_nt: TGTGCCAGCAGTTTTAGCGCTGGGACAGGTTACTCCTACGAGCAGTACTTC

v_call: TRBV7-8
clone_size: few
d_call: TRBD1
j_call: TRBJ2-6
cdr3_aa: CASSQRTGLFSGANVLTF
cdr3_nt: TGTGCCAGCAGCCAACGGACAGGGCTGTTCTCTGGGGCCAACGTCCTGACTTTC

v_call: TRBV7-2
clone_size: once
d_call: TRBD2
j_call: TRBJ2-1
cdr3_aa: CASSLGGLAGVQFF
cdr3_nt: TGTGCCAGCAGCTTAGGAGGGCTAGCGGGGGTGCAGTTCTTC

v_call: TRBV11-2
clone_size: NA
d_call: NA
j_call: TRBJ2-1
cdr3_aa: CASSFGAVALNEQFF
cdr3_nt: TGTGCCAGCAGCTTTGGAGCAGTGGCGCTCAATGAGCAGTTCTTC

v_call: TRBV30
clone_size: few
d_call: NA
j_call: TRBJ1-5
cdr3_aa: CAWSISGNQPQHF
cdr3_nt: TGTGCCTGGAGTATATCAGGAAATCAGCCCCAGCATTTT

v_call: TRBV5-6
clone_size: NA
d_call: NA
j_call: TRBJ1-2
cdr3_aa: CASSFQESYGYTF
cdr3_nt: TGTGCCAGCAGCTTTCAGGAATCCTATGGCTACACCTTC

v_call: TRBV10-3
clone_size: NA
d_call: NA
j_call: TRBJ2-3
cdr3_aa: CATRQGGEDTQYF
cdr3_nt: TGTGCCACCCGCCAGGGGGGAGAAGATACGCAGTATTTT

v_call: TRBV7-2
clone_size: NA
d_call: NA
j_call: TRBJ2-1
cdr3_aa: CASSSQGSEQFF
cdr3_nt: TGTGCCAGCAGCTCCCAGGGGAGTGAGCAGTTCTTC

v_call: TRBV3-1/TRBV3-2
clone_size: NA
d_call: TRBD1
j_call: TRBJ1-1
cdr3_aa: CASSFRGGNTEAFF
cdr3_nt: TGTGCCAGCAGCTTTCGAGGGGGCAACACTGAAGCTTTCTTT

v_call: TRBV7-9
clone_size: NA
d_call: TRBD1
j_call: TRBJ2-7
cdr3_aa: CASSLVRTGVDEQYF
cdr3_nt: TGTGCCAGCAGCTTAGTCCGGACAGGGGTCGACGAGCAGTACTTC

v_call: TRBV28
clone_size: NA
d_call: NA
j_call: TRBJ2-7
cdr3_aa: CASSLWGGTGPTRASYEQYF
cdr3_nt: TGTGCCAGCAGTTTATGGGGGGGGACAGGTCCCACGAGGGCTTCCTACGAGCAGTACTTC

v_call: TRBV11-2
clone_size: NA
d_call: NA
j_call: TRBJ2-3
cdr3_aa: CASSPPGTDTQYF
cdr3_nt: TGTGCCAGCAGCCCCCCCGGCACAGATACGCAGTATTTT

v_call: TRBV5-6
clone_size: NA
d_call: TRBD1
j_call: TRBJ1-4
cdr3_aa: CASSFGGGATNEKLFF
cdr3_nt: TGTGCCAGCAGCTTCGGAGGGGGCGCAACTAATGAAAAACTGTTTTTT

v_call: TRBV28
clone_size: many
d_call: TRBD1
j_call: TRBJ1-1
cdr3_aa: CASSRDRLEAFF
cdr3_nt: TGTGCCAGCAGTCGGGACAGGCTTGAAGCTTTCTTT

v_call: TRBV7-2
clone_size: once
d_call: NA
j_call: TRBJ1-2
cdr3_aa: CASSFTVLYGYTF
cdr3_nt: TGTGCCAGCAGCTTCACAGTTCTTTATGGCTACACCTTC

v_call: TRBV6-2/TRBV6-3
clone_size: NA
d_call: TRBD1
j_call: TRBJ2-2
cdr3_aa: CASSYSPVGQGAGELFF
cdr3_nt: TGTGCCAGCAGTTACTCCCCCGTCGGACAGGGGGCCGGGGAGCTGTTTTTT

v_call: TRBV5-5
clone_size: NA
d_call: NA
j_call: TRBJ2-7
cdr3_aa: CASTYHDGYTEDEQYF
cdr3_nt: TGTGCCAGCACTTACCATGACGGGTACACCGAGGACGAGCAGTACTTC

v_call: TRBV7-9
clone_size: NA
d_call: NA
j_call: TRBJ1-1
cdr3_aa: CASSPASQGRNTEAFF
cdr3_nt: TGTGCCAGCAGCCCGGCTTCCCAGGGCAGGAACACTGAAGCTTTCTTT

v_call: TRBV28
clone_size: NA
d_call: NA
j_call: TRBJ1-6
cdr3_aa: CASSFPQLYSPLHF
cdr3_nt: TGTGCCAGCAGTTTCCCGCAACTCTATTCACCCCTCCACTTT

v_call: TRBV19
clone_size: NA
d_call: NA
j_call: TRBJ1-6
cdr3_aa: CASSHPFGGSPPLHF
cdr3_nt: TGTGCCAGTAGCCACCCTTTTGGAGGGTCTCCACCCCTCCACTTT

v_call: TRBV7-2
clone_size: NA
d_call: TRBD2
j_call: TRBJ2-1
cdr3_aa: CASTPGLTYNEQFF
cdr3_nt: TGTGCCAGCACCCCGGGACTAACCTACAATGAGCAGTTCTTC

v_call: TRBV3-1/TRBV3-2
clone_size: NA
d_call: TRBD2
j_call: TRBJ2-5
cdr3_aa: CASRPASGGAYQETQYF
cdr3_nt: TGTGCCAGCAGACCCGCTAGCGGGGGTGCCTACCAAGAGACCCAGTACTTC

v_call: TRBV6-5
clone_size: NA
d_call: NA
j_call: TRBJ1-4
cdr3_aa: CASRQAPLNEKLFF
cdr3_nt: TGTGCCAGCCGACAGGCACCACTAAATGAAAAACTGTTTTTT

v_call: TRBV27
clone_size: NA
d_call: NA
j_call: TRBJ1-3
cdr3_aa: CASRPLGLSGNTIYF
cdr3_nt: TGTGCCAGCAGGCCTCTGGGGCTCTCTGGAAACACCATATATTTT

v_call: TRBV28
clone_size: NA
d_call: TRBD1
j_call: TRBJ1-2
cdr3_aa: CASSLLDRDGYTF
cdr3_nt: TGTGCCAGCAGTTTGTTGGACAGGGATGGCTACACCTTC

v_call: TRBV7-3
clone_size: NA
d_call: NA
j_call: TRBJ1-3
cdr3_aa: CASSLDSSGNTIYF
cdr3_nt: TGTGCCAGCAGCTTAGACAGCTCTGGAAACACCATATATTTT

v_call: TRBV12-5
clone_size: NA
d_call: NA
j_call: TRBJ1-4
cdr3_aa: CASGLGGASEKLFF
cdr3_nt: TGTGCTAGTGGTTTGGGCGGGGCGAGTGAAAAACTGTTTTTT

v_call: TRBV18
clone_size: NA
d_call: NA
j_call: TRBJ2-1
cdr3_aa: CASSRSGQLESYNEQFF
cdr3_nt: TGTGCCAGCTCACGAAGTGGACAGCTCGAATCCTACAATGAGCAGTTCTTC

v_call: TRBV6-5
clone_size: NA
d_call: NA
j_call: TRBJ2-2
cdr3_aa: CASISGTGELFF
cdr3_nt: TGTGCCAGCATATCGGGAACCGGGGAGCTGTTTTTT

v_call: TRBV5-4
clone_size: NA
d_call: NA
j_call: TRBJ1-2
cdr3_aa: CASSSRNYGYTF
cdr3_nt: TGTGCCAGCAGCTCTAGGAACTATGGCTACACCTTC

v_call: TRBV6-5
clone_size: NA
d_call: TRBD2
j_call: TRBJ2-3
cdr3_aa: CASSLTSGGTDTQYF
cdr3_nt: TGTGCCAGCAGTCTGACTAGCGGGGGTACAGATACGCAGTATTTT

v_call: TRBV5-1
clone_size: NA
d_call: TRBD1
j_call: TRBJ1-3
cdr3_aa: CASALSGTANPGNTIYF
cdr3_nt: TGCGCCAGCGCCTTGTCGGGGACAGCAAATCCTGGAAACACCATATATTTT

v_call: TRBV6-6
clone_size: few
d_call: TRBD1
j_call: TRBJ1-2
cdr3_aa: CASSPGQFYGYTF
cdr3_nt: TGTGCCAGCTCTCCGGGACAGTTCTATGGCTACACCTTC

v_call: TRBV7-2
clone_size: NA
d_call: NA
j_call: TRBJ1-4
cdr3_aa: CASTSGSSEKLFF
cdr3_nt: TGTGCCAGCACCTCGGGTTCAAGCGAAAAACTGTTTTTT

v_call: TRBV19
clone_size: NA
d_call: TRBD1
j_call: TRBJ1-3
cdr3_aa: CASRTGRMNGNTIYF
cdr3_nt: TGTGCCAGCAGGACAGGTCGTATGAATGGAAACACCATATATTTT

v_call: TRBV10-3
clone_size: few
d_call: TRBD1
j_call: TRBJ1-1
cdr3_aa: CAISDLTGTNTEAFF
cdr3_nt: TGTGCCATCAGTGACTTGACAGGGACGAACACTGAAGCTTTCTTT

v_call: TRBV5-4
clone_size: NA
d_call: TRBD2
j_call: TRBJ2-2
cdr3_aa: CASSLGSGTSVGELFF
cdr3_nt: TGTGCCAGCAGCTTGGGGTCCGGGACTAGTGTAGGGGAGCTGTTTTTT

v_call: TRBV7-2
clone_size: NA
d_call: NA
j_call: TRBJ2-4
cdr3_aa: CASRKNGDIQYF
cdr3_nt: TGTGCCAGCAGAAAGAACGGGGACATTCAGTACTTC

v_call: TRBV9
clone_size: NA
d_call: NA
j_call: TRBJ1-1
cdr3_aa: CASSVTGEGPEAFF
cdr3_nt: TGTGCCAGCAGCGTAACCGGGGAGGGCCCTGAAGCTTTCTTT

v_call: TRBV7-3
clone_size: NA
d_call: NA
j_call: TRBJ1-5
cdr3_aa: CASSLGTFPGQPQHF
cdr3_nt: TGTGCCAGCAGCTTAGGGACTTTCCCTGGTCAGCCCCAGCATTTT

v_call: TRBV6-5
clone_size: NA
d_call: NA
j_call: TRBJ1-2
cdr3_aa: CASGDLGGWRYGYTF
cdr3_nt: TGTGCCAGTGGCGACCTCGGCGGATGGCGTTATGGCTACACCTTC

v_call: TRBV6-2/TRBV6-3
clone_size: NA
d_call: TRBD1
j_call: TRBJ2-1
cdr3_aa: CASSSRTGDYNEQFF
cdr3_nt: TGTGCCAGCAGCTCCCGGACAGGGGATTACAATGAGCAGTTCTTC

v_call: TRBV9
clone_size: NA
d_call: NA
j_call: TRBJ2-3
cdr3_aa: CASSEPRPQYF
cdr3_nt: TGTGCCAGCAGCGAGCCGAGGCCGCAGTATTTT

v_call: TRBV5-1
clone_size: NA
d_call: NA
j_call: TRBJ1-4
cdr3_aa: CASTSDSPNEKLFF
cdr3_nt: TGCGCCAGCACCTCCGACAGCCCTAATGAAAAACTGTTTTTT

v_call: TRBV29-1
clone_size: NA
d_call: TRBD1
j_call: TRBJ1-2
cdr3_aa: CSVHTSGTGLNGYTF
cdr3_nt: TGCAGCGTCCACACTTCCGGGACAGGGCTGAATGGCTACACCTTC

v_call: TRBV10-3
clone_size: NA
d_call: NA
j_call: TRBJ2-5
cdr3_aa: CATGQGTQYF
cdr3_nt: TGTGCCACTGGGCAGGGGACCCAGTACTTC

v_call: TRBV7-3
clone_size: NA
d_call: TRBD2
j_call: TRBJ2-1
cdr3_aa: CASSLLTSGEDEQFF
cdr3_nt: TGTGCCAGCAGCTTATTGACTAGCGGGGAGGATGAGCAGTTCTTC

v_call: TRBV4-1
clone_size: few
d_call: NA
j_call: TRBJ1-5
cdr3_aa: CASSPNPGNQPQHF
cdr3_nt: TGCGCCAGCAGCCCAAACCCGGGCAATCAGCCCCAGCATTTT

v_call: TRBV25-1
clone_size: NA
d_call: NA
j_call: TRBJ2-5
cdr3_aa: CASSGGQRETQYF
cdr3_nt: TGTGCCAGCAGTGGTGGACAGAGAGAGACCCAGTACTTC

v_call: TRBV10-1
clone_size: NA
d_call: NA
j_call: TRBJ1-2
cdr3_aa: CASSEPKGVRGSSNYGYTF
cdr3_nt: TGCGCCAGCAGTGAGCCTAAGGGGGTCAGGGGCTCATCTAACTATGGCTACACCTTC

v_call: TRBV9
clone_size: few
d_call: TRBD1
j_call: TRBJ1-5
cdr3_aa: CASSQTGVQPQHF
cdr3_nt: TGTGCCAGCAGCCAGACAGGGGTTCAGCCCCAGCATTTT

v_call: TRBV7-9
clone_size: NA
d_call: TRBD2
j_call: TRBJ2-3
cdr3_aa: CASSSIPGLAGTDTQYF
cdr3_nt: TGTGCCAGCAGCTCCATTCCGGGACTAGCGGGCACAGATACGCAGTATTTT

v_call: TRBV10-1
clone_size: NA
d_call: TRBD1
j_call: TRBJ2-2
cdr3_aa: CASGTGGMNTGELFF
cdr3_nt: TGCGCCAGCGGGACAGGGGGGATGAACACCGGGGAGCTGTTTTTT

v_call: TRBV24-1
clone_size: NA
d_call: NA
j_call: TRBJ1-4
cdr3_aa: CATSDSGATNEKLFF
cdr3_nt: TGTGCCACCAGTGATTCCGGAGCAACTAATGAAAAACTGTTTTTT